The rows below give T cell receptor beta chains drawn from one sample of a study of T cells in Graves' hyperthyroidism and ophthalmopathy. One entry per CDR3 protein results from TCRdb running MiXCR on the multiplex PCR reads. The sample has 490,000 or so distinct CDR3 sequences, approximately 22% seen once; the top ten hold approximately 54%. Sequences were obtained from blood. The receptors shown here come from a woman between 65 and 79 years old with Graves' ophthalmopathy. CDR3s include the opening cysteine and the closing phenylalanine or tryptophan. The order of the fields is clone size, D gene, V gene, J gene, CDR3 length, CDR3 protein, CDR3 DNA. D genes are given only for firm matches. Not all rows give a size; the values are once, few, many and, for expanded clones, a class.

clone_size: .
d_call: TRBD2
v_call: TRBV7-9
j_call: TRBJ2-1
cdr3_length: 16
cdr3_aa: CASSPRRTSGYNEQFF
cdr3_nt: TGTGCCAGCAGCCCGAGGAGGACTAGCGGTTACAATGAGCAGTTCTTC

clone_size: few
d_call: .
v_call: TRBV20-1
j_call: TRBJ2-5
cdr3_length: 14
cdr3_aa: CSARESATQETQYF
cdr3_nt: TGCAGTGCTAGAGAGAGCGCAACCCAAGAGACCCAGTACTTC

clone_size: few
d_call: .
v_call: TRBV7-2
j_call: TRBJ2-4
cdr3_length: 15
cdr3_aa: CASSFQIRAGNIQYF
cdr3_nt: TGTGCCAGCAGCTTTCAGATACGCGCGGGAAACATTCAGTACTTC

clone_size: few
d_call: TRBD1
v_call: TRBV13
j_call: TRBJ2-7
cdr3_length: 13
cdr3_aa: CASSTTGVSEQYF
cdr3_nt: TGTGCCAGCAGCACTACAGGGGTCAGCGAGCAGTACTTC

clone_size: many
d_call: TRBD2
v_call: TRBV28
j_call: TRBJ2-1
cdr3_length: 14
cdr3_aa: CATRTSGITGEQFF
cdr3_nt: TGTGCCACCAGGACTAGCGGGATAACGGGTGAGCAGTTCTTC

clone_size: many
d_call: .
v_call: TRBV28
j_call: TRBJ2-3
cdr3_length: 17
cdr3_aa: CASSLVAPGRPGVTQYF
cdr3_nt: TGTGCCAGCAGTTTGGTGGCCCCCGGCAGGCCGGGTGTTACGCAGTATTTT

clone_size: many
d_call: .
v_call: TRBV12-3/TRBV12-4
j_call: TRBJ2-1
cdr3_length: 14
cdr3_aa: CASSPFGSANEQFF
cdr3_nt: TGTGCCAGCAGTCCCTTTGGTAGCGCCAATGAGCAGTTCTTC

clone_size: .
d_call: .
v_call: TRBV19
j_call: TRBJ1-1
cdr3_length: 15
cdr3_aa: CASTPRGGSNTEAFF
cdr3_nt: TGTGCCAGTACCCCCCGGGGCGGGTCGAACACTGAAGCTTTCTTT

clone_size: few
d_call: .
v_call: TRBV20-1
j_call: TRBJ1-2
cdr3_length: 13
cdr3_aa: CSAAPGPNYGYTF
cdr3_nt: TGCAGTGCTGCGCCGGGGCCAAACTATGGCTACACCTTC

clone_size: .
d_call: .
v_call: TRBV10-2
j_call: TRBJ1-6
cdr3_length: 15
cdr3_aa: CASSEGAGTYSPLHF
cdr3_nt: TGCGCCAGCAGTGAGGGGGCAGGGACTTACTCACCCCTCCACTTT

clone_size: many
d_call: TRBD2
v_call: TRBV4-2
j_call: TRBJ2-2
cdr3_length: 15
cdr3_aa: CASSQPPGGTGELFF
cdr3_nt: TGTGCCAGCAGCCAACCCCCGGGGGGAACCGGGGAGCTGTTTTTT

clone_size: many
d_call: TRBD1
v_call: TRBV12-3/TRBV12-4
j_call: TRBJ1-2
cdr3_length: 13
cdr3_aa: CASSETGAWGYTF
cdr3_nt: TGTGCCAGCAGCGAAACAGGGGCTTGGGGCTACACCTTC

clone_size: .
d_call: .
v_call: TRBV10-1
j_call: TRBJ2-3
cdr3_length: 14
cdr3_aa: CASSRRLTTDTQYF
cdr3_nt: TGCGCCAGCAGTAGGAGACTCACCACAGATACGCAGTATTTT

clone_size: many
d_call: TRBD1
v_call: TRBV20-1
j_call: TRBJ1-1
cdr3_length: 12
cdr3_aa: CSPTGAGTEAFF
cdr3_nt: TGCAGCCCTACAGGGGCGGGCACTGAAGCTTTCTTT

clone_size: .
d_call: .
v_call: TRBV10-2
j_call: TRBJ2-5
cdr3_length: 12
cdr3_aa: CASMGVRETQYF
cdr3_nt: TGCGCCAGCATGGGGGTCCGGGAGACCCAGTACTTC

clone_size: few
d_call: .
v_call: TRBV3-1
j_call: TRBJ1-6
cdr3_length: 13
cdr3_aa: CASKRQHNSPLHF
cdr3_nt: TGTGCCAGCAAGCGACAGCACAATTCACCCCTCCACTTT

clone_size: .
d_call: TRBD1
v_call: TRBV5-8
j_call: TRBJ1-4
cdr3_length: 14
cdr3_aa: CASSSTGAYEKLFF
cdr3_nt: TGTGCCAGCAGCTCGACAGGGGCATATGAAAAACTGTTTTTT

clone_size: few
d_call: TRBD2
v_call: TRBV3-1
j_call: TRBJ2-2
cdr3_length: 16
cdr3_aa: CASSFRTSGRATELFF
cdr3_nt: TGTGCCAGCAGCTTCCGGACTAGCGGGAGGGCAACGGAGCTGTTTTTT

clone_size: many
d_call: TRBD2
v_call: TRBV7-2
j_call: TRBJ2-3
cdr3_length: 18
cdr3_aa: CASSYAAIAGDPTDTQYF
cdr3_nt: TGTGCCAGCAGTTACGCTGCCATAGCGGGCGATCCCACAGATACGCAGTATTTT

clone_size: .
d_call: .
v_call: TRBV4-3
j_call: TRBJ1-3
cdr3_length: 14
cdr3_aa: CASSQGGIGNTIYF
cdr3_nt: TGCGCCAGCAGCCAAGGCGGTATTGGAAACACCATATATTTT

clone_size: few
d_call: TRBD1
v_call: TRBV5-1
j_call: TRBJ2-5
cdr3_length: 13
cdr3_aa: CASSRDRAETQYF
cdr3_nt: TGCGCCAGCAGTCGGGACAGGGCAGAGACCCAGTACTTC

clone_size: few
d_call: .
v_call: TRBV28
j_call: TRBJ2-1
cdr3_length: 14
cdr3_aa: CASSAQAEDNEQFF
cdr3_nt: TGTGCCAGCAGTGCCCAAGCGGAGGACAATGAGCAGTTCTTC

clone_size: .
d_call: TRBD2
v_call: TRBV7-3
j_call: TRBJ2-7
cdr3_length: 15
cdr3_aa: CASSLGSGSSYEQYF
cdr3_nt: TGTGCCAGCAGCTTAGGTAGCGGGAGCTCCTACGAGCAGTACTTC

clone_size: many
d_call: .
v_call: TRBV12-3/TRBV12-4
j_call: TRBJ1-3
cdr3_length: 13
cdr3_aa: CASSFGPGNTIYF
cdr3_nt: TGTGCCAGCAGTTTCGGTCCTGGAAACACCATATATTTT

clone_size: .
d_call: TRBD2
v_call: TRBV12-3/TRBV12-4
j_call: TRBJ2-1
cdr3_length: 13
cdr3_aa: CASSETSGIEQFF
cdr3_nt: TGTGCCAGCAGTGAGACTAGCGGGATTGAGCAGTTCTTC

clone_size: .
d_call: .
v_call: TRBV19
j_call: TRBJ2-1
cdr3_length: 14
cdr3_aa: CASSPTVSYNEQFF
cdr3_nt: TGTGCCAGTAGCCCCACGGTCTCCTACAATGAGCAGTTCTTC

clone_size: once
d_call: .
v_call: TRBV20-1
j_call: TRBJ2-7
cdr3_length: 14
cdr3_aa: CSARAGTYPYEQYF
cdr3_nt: TGCAGTGCTAGGGCGGGGACATATCCCTACGAGCAGTACTTC

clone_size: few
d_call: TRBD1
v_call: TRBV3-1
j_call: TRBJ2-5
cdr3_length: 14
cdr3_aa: CASSREDRKETQYF
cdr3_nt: TGTGCCAGCAGCCGTGAGGACAGGAAAGAGACCCAGTACTTC

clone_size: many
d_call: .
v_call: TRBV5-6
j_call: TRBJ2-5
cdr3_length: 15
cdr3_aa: CASSFSGNQAETQYF
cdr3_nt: TGTGCCAGCAGCTTTTCGGGGAACCAGGCGGAGACCCAGTACTTC

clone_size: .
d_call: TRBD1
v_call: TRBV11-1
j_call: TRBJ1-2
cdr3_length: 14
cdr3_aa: CASSFAGQGYGYTF
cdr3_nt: TGTGCCAGCAGCTTCGCGGGACAGGGATATGGCTACACCTTC

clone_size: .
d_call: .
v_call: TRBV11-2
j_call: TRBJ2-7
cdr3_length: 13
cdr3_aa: CASSFSRNNEQYF
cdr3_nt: TGTGCCAGCAGCTTTTCTCGGAACAATGAGCAGTACTTC

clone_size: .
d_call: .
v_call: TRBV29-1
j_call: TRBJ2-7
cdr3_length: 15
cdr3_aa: CSLLALTGRGSEQYF
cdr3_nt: TGCAGCCTGCTGGCTCTAACAGGGAGGGGGTCCGAGCAGTACTTC

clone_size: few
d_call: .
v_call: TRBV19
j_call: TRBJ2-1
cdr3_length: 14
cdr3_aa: CASSKSGPYNEQFF
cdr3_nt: TGTGCCAGTAGTAAAAGCGGGCCCTACAATGAGCAGTTCTTC

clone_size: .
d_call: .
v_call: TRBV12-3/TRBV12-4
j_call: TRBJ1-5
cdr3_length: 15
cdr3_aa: CASTAFDSSNQPQHF
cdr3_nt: TGTGCCAGCACTGCTTTTGACAGTAGCAATCAGCCCCAGCATTTT

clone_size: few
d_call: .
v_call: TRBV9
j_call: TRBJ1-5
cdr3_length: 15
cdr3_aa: CASSPTWISNQPQHF
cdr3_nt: TGTGCCAGCAGTCCTACGTGGATTAGCAATCAGCCCCAGCATTTT

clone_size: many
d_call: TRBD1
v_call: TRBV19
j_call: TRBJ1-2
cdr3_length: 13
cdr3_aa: CASSTTGGDGYTF
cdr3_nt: TGTGCCAGTAGTACGACAGGGGGAGATGGCTACACCTTC

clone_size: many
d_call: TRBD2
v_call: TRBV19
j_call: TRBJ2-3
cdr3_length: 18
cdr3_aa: CASTPGLAGTPSTDTQYF
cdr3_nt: TGTGCCAGTACCCCGGGACTAGCGGGTACTCCTAGCACAGATACGCAGTATTTT

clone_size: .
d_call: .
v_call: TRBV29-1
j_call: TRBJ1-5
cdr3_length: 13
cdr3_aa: CSVEDSAGQPQHF
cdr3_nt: TGCAGCGTTGAAGATTCCGCGGGGCAGCCCCAGCATTTT

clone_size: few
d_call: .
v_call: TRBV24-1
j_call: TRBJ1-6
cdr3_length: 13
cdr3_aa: CATIRTSRAPLHF
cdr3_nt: TGTGCCACCATCCGCACCTCTAGAGCACCCCTCCACTTT

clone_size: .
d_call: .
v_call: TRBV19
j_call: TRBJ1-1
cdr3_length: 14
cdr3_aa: CASSMGGRWTEAFF
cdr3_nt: TGTGCCAGTAGTATGGGGGGCAGATGGACTGAAGCTTTCTTT

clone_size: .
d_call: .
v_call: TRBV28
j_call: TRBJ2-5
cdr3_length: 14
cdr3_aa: CASSLFNPQETQYF
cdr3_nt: TGTGCCAGCAGTTTATTTAACCCCCAAGAGACCCAGTACTTC

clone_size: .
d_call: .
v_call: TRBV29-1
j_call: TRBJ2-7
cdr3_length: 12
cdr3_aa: CSVSQGGYEQYF
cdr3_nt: TGCAGCGTGTCCCAGGGGGGGTACGAGCAGTACTTC